This T cell receptor beta chain was identified in a study of shared clonotypes between healthy human individuals. At the level of the study: The plates for each donor numbered three CD4 naive, three CD4 memory, two CD8 naive and one CD8 memory. Points from the study as a whole: Richness estimates generally favored naive over memory subsets. Incompleteness in sorted-subset sequencing, despite large depth, was shown by rarefaction.

Per the germline V gene, CDR1 is MNHEY and CDR2 is SVGAGI. This CDR3 contains 14 residues. Trimming took 7 bases from V and 2 from J; bases not matched to a gene: 6. Replicate sorted-subset PCRs were loaded with roughly 190 ng DNA, 30,000 to 35,000 T cell genomes. Libraries were prepared by immunoSEQ multiplex PCR; TCRdb keeps only in-frame clonotypes and omits some of them. The data show over 2 million clones, about 95% seen once. It was CD45RO-negative cells, positively selected for CCR7, that made up naive CD8 cells, with terminally differentiated effector memory CD45RA+ cells excluded. A note on this clone: Antigen unknown.

Specimen: naive CD8+ T cells sorted from blood. This TCR was recovered from a man aged 18 to 30 in good health. This chain connects TRBV6-5 to TRBJ2-7, with TRBD2 matching 9 bases. DNA of the CDR3: TGTGCCAGCACCGTAGCGGGAGCGGCCTACGAGCAGTACTTC. It specifies CASTVAGAAYEQYF.